A single sample gave rise to the 11 T cell receptor beta chains below, sequenced in a study of control samples from healthy donors and cancer patients. Sequenced by immunoSEQ multiplex PCR; TCRdb stores in-frame clones only, minus some. This repertoire shows about 77,000 clones, approximately 92% found once; its top ten account for around 6%. Sequencing was carried out using blood. These receptors were collected from an older woman in good health.

This rearrangement joins TRBV10-1 to TRBJ2-3; D gene uncertain. The CDR3 extends over 14 amino acids. Germline V gene sequence: CDR1 WNHNN, CDR2 SYGVQD (reference sequence). V gave up 5 bases and J gave up 3 bases, with 12 bases separating them. The CDR3 loop reads CASSPDIDTDTQYF. The CDR3 bases are TGCGCCAGCAGTCCCGACATCGATACAGATACGCAGTATTTT.

The chain has TRBV30 and TRBJ2-1; 9 bases align to TRBD2. The CDR3 totals 14 residues. The J segment lost 6 bases and the V segment lost 5 bases, leaving 8 bases of the junction unmatched. CDR1 is GTSNPN, CDR2 SVGIG, per germline (reference sequence). CDR3 in DNA: TGTGCCTGGTCTAGCGGGATTACCCCCAATGAGCAGTTCTTC. This sequence encodes CAWSSGITPNEQFF.

The chain links TRBV3-1 (or the pseudogene TRBV3-2) to TRBJ2-1; D uncertain. Germline CDR1 is LGHDT and CDR2 is YNNKEL (reference sequence). CDR3 length equals 13 residues. Trimming pared 2 bases from V and 8 bases from J, leaving 10 bases between. The CDR3 sequence: CASSQSGLYEQFF. The DNA of the CDR3 is TGTGCCAGCAGCCAAAGTGGATTGTATGAGCAGTTCTTC.

This chain joins TRBV4-2 and TRBJ1-2, with 12 bases identical to TRBD1. The CDR3 has 17 amino acids. The germline CDR1 and CDR2 sequences are LGHNA and YNFKEQ. The V gene end was trimmed by 3 bases and the J gene end by 7 bases; junction bases not matched to a gene: 12. The CDR3 nucleotides read TGTGCCAGCAGCCACGTAACCCCGGGACAGGGGGCGAGTGGCTACACCTTC. Protein: CASSHVTPGQGASGYTF.

The CDR3 DNA reads TGTGCCAGCAGCCCCCGAGGACAGGGAGCAATGAACACTGAAGCTTTCTTT. Translating gives CASSPRGQGAMNTEAFF. This chain joins TRBV3-1 (or the pseudogene TRBV3-2) and TRBJ1-1; 8 bases agree with TRBD1. CDR3 length: 17 amino acids. V was clipped by 4 bases and J by 0 bases; unmatched bases: 10. The V gene's germline CDR1 is LGHDT and CDR2 YNNKEL (reference sequence).

The chain combines TRBV3-1 (or the pseudogene TRBV3-2) with TRBJ2-5, with D perhaps TRBD2 (6 bases). Trimming removed 0 bases from V and 7 bases from J, with 15 bases in between. CDR3 size: 15 residues. The germline CDR1 and CDR2 sequences are LGHDT and YNNKEL (reference sequence). DNA for the CDR3: TGTGCCAGCAGCCAAGATTCGGCGGCTAGCGTGACCCAGTACTTC. This translates into CASSQDSAASVTQYF.

Turning to this clone: One junction end disagrees with the germline gene, perhaps due to a read error. CDR3 DNA sequence: TGTGCTAGCAGCCTGGGACTAGCGAAAGAGACCCAGTACTTC. Translating it yields CASSLGLAKETQYF. This chain links TRBV7-7 with TRBJ2-5; TRBD2 matches 10 bases. The CDR3 has 14 residues. Germline-derived CDR1 and CDR2 are SSHAT and FNYEAQ (reference sequence).

This CDR3 is CAIRDPEVGAFF. The CDR3 DNA reads TGTGCCATCAGAGACCCCGAGGTTGGGGCTTTCTTT. V is TRBV19 and J is TRBJ1-1; D call uncertain. The CDR3 extends over 12 amino acids. Per germline, CDR1 LNHDA and CDR2 SQIVND (reference sequence). V gave up 10 bases and J gave up 11 bases, with 20 bases separating them.

A few counts support this clone. The rearrangement joins TRBV19 to TRBJ1-5, with TRBD1 matching over 10 bases. This CDR3 comprises 15 residues. V lost 4 bases, J lost 2 bases, and 2 bases stayed unmatched. In germline, CDR1 is LNHDA, CDR2 SQIVND (reference sequence). As DNA, the CDR3 is TGTGCCAGTAGTAGAGGGACAGGGGGCAATCAGCCCCAGCATTTT. Encoded protein: CASSRGTGGNQPQHF. Filled out from reference TRBV19 and TRBJ1-5, the complete variable domain reads DGGITQSPKYLFRKEGQNVTLSCEQNLNHDAMYWYRQDPGQGLRLIYYSQIVNDFQKGDIAEGYSVSREKKESFPLTVTSAQKNPTAFYLCASSRGTGGNQPQHFGDGTRLSIL.

As concerns this clone: At one boundary the junction diverges from the germline segment, which might be a read error. This chain joins TRBV6-5 and TRBJ2-3; 7 nucleotides match TRBD2. This CDR3 is built from 14 residues. Germline CDR1 is MNHEY and CDR2 is SVGAGI. The CDR3 loop is CASSLGGSADPQYF. CDR3 in DNA: TGTGCCAGCAGTTTGGGCGGGAGCGCAGATCCGCAGTATTTT.

The V call is TRBV28, the J call TRBJ2-4, with a possible D match to TRBD1 (5 bases). Looked up from germline, CDR1 is MDHEN and CDR2 is SYDVKM. V dropped 2 bases and J dropped 3 bases, with 14 bases sitting between them. The CDR3 sequence is 16 residues long. DNA of the CDR3: TGTGCCAGCAGTTTACGGTCAGGGAAGGTCAAAAACATTCAGTACTTC. It is translated as CASSLRSGKVKNIQYF. The full variable domain, in which reference TRBV28 and TRBJ2-4 provide the parts outside the CDR3, is DVKVTQSSRYLVKRTGEKVFLECVQDMDHENMFWYRQDPGLGLRLIYFSYDVKMKEKGDIPEGYSVSREKKERFSLILESASTNQTSMYLCASSLRSGKVKNIQYFGAGTRLSVL.